This is a list of T cell receptor beta chains from one sample in a study of cytomegalovirus exposure and HLA in healthy donors. Clones were sequenced by immunoSEQ multiplex PCR, and TCRdb holds only the in-frame ones, with some missing. The sample holds about 130,000 clones, around 72% seen once. The sample consisted of PBMCs. The receptors were sampled from a human donor in good health. CDR3s include the opening cysteine and the closing phenylalanine or tryptophan. A D gene is named only where the DNA matches it firmly. Size tells how often a clone was seen (once, few, many) or the class of an expanded clone, and some rows leave it out.

TRBJ1-2	TRBD1	TRBV28	15	-	TGTGCCAGCAGTTTAAGGACAGGGGGATATTATGGCTACACCTTC	CASSLRTGGYYGYTF
TRBJ1-1	-	TRBV28	13	-	TGTGCCAGCACCCGGGTCCCGAACACTGAAGCTTTCTTT	CASTRVPNTEAFF
TRBJ2-5	TRBD2	TRBV7-3	17	few	TGTGCCAGCAGCCGAGGACTAGCGGGAGGGTTTTTAGAGACCCAGTACTTC	CASSRGLAGGFLETQYF
TRBJ2-1	-	TRBV7-6	13	-	TGTGCCAGCAGCTTAGCTCCCGGCAATGAGCAGTTCTTC	CASSLAPGNEQFF
TRBJ1-2	-	TRBV6-5	15	-	TGTGCCAGCAGTACATCAACAGGGTACGGAGATGGCTACACCTTC	CASSTSTGYGDGYTF
TRBJ1-5	-	TRBV27	14	-	TGTGCCAGCAGTTTAGAGGGTTGGAATCAGCCCCAGCATTTT	CASSLEGWNQPQHF
TRBJ1-1	-	TRBV18	13	-	TGTGCCAGCGCAAGCCAGGCGAACACTGAAGCTTTCTTT	CASASQANTEAFF
TRBJ2-3	-	TRBV15	14	-	TGTGCCACCAGCAGAGATCGAGCGTCCGATACGCAGTATTTT	CATSRDRASDTQYF
TRBJ1-2	TRBD1	TRBV18	16	-	TGTGCCAGCTCACCATTGGCAGGGGGAAATAACTATGGCTACACCTTC	CASSPLAGGNNYGYTF
TRBJ2-1	-	TRBV6-5	13	once	TGTGCCAGCAGTCCTCTCACCGGGGTTGAGCAGTTCTTC	CASSPLTGVEQFF
TRBJ2-1	TRBD2	TRBV7-2	16	few	TGTGCCAGCAGCAAAGCCGGGACTAGCGGGAGGGATGAGCAGTTCTTC	CASSKAGTSGRDEQFF
TRBJ2-7	-	TRBV5-4	14	-	TGTGCCAGCAGTTTCGGACAGAGGTCTCACGAGCAGTACTTC	CASSFGQRSHEQYF
TRBJ1-2	-	TRBV11-2	13	-	TGTGCCAGCAGCTTATTGGGGAGGTATGGCTACACCTTC	CASSLLGRYGYTF
TRBJ2-7	TRBD2	TRBV27	15	-	TGTGCCAGCAGTTCACCGACGGGAGGGGTTCCCGAGCAGTACTTC	CASSSPTGGVPEQYF
TRBJ2-3	TRBD2	TRBV4-1	20	few	TGCGCCAGCAGCCAAGATCTGGTCCAGGGGAGACTAGCGGGAACACGTCCGCAGTATTTT	CASSQDLVQGRLAGTRPQYF
TRBJ2-2	TRBD2	TRBV6-4	15	-	TGTGCCAGCACCAGCGGGGCCCGAAGGACCGGGGAGCTGTTTTTT	CASTSGARRTGELFF
TRBJ2-7	-	TRBV27	13	-	TGTGCCAGCCGGTTGGGGACTTTGGGAGAGCAGTACTTC	CASRLGTLGEQYF
TRBJ1-5	-	TRBV6-4	14	-	TGTGCCAGCAGTGACTCGGGGGGGTCTCAGCCCCAGCATTTT	CASSDSGGSQPQHF
TRBJ2-7	TRBD2	TRBV9	16	-	TGTGCCAGCAGCGTAGTCGACACTAGCGGGGACTACGAGCAGTACTTC	CASSVVDTSGDYEQYF
TRBJ1-4	-	TRBV4-1	15	-	TGCGCCAGCAGCCAAGTCCCCACAGTTAATGAAAAACTGTTTTTT	CASSQVPTVNEKLFF
TRBJ2-4	-	TRBV5-6	12	-	TGTGCCAGCGGGGGGTCCAAAAACATTCAGTACTTC	CASGGSKNIQYF
TRBJ2-3	TRBD2	TRBV25-1	15	-	TGTGCCATCCTAACTAGCGGGGTTAGCACAGATACGCAGTATTTT	CAILTSGVSTDTQYF
TRBJ2-5	TRBD2	TRBV7-2	17	-	TGTGCCAGCAGATCAGTTGGGACTAGCGGGCCTCAAGAGACCCAGTACTTC	CASRSVGTSGPQETQYF
TRBJ2-7	-	TRBV18	13	-	TGTGCCAGCTCACCTTCTTCGGAGTACGAGCAGTACTTC	CASSPSSEYEQYF
TRBJ2-1	TRBD2	TRBV7-9	15	-	TGTGCCAGCAGCTTGTACGGTAGCGGGCACAATGAGCAGTTCTTC	CASSLYGSGHNEQFF
TRBJ2-5	TRBD2	TRBV9	18	-	TGTGCCAGCAGCGTAGGGGGACTAGCGGGGGCCCCCGGGGAGACCCAGTACTTC	CASSVGGLAGAPGETQYF
TRBJ1-4	-	TRBV15	16	-	TGTGCCACCAGCCCACTGGCGGGAGCGGTGCGAGAAAAACTGTTTTTT	CATSPLAGAVREKLFF
TRBJ2-5	-	TRBV5-6	14	-	TGTGCCAGCAGCTACATATCAAGGGGAGAGACCCAGTACTTC	CASSYISRGETQYF
TRBJ1-2	-	TRBV28	12	few	TGTGCCAGCAGCTCGTCAGGGTACGGCTACACCTTC	CASSSSGYGYTF
TRBJ1-4	-	TRBV5-1	17	-	TGCGCCAGCAGCTACGGACTAAGAGGGGAAGATGATGAAAAACTGTTTTTT	CASSYGLRGEDDEKLFF
TRBJ1-2	-	TRBV5-4	15	-	TGTGCCAGCAGGGGGGGGCAGGGCCCTAACTATGGCTACACCTTC	CASRGGQGPNYGYTF
TRBJ2-7	TRBD1	TRBV6-7	16	-	TGTGCCAGCAGTTACTCGGGACGGGACAGCTCCTACGAGCAGTACTTC	CASSYSGRDSSYEQYF